The rows below give T cell receptor beta chains drawn from one sample of a study of identical twins. A single record per CDR3 protein comes from TCRdb applying MiXCR to the 5' RACE reads. Among approximately 670,000 distinct CDR3 sequences, 5.5% to 6.5% were seen once, and the ten largest hold 1.5% to 2%. The sample consisted of naive T cells sorted from blood. The receptor set was obtained from a young man in good health. CDR3s include the opening cysteine and the closing phenylalanine or tryptophan. A D gene is named only where the DNA matches it firmly. Rows give clone size only sometimes, using once, few, many, or a class for an expanded clone.

>.|TRBV11-3|TRBJ2-1|TRBD2
CASRLLAGDNEQFF
TGTGCCAGCAGATTGCTAGCGGGGGACAATGAGCAGTTCTTC
>few|TRBV12-3/TRBV12-4|TRBJ2-1|.
CASRPSGYNEQFF
TGTGCCAGCAGACCCTCGGGCTACAATGAGCAGTTCTTC
>many|TRBV12-3/TRBV12-4|TRBJ1-1|.
CASSRDPINTEAFF
TGTGCCAGCAGTAGGGACCCTATAAACACTGAAGCTTTCTTT
>many|TRBV12-3/TRBV12-4|TRBJ2-2|.
CASSFYGWAAGELFF
TGTGCCAGCAGTTTTTACGGATGGGCGGCCGGGGAGCTGTTTTTT
>few|TRBV7-9|TRBJ1-3|.
CASSFYDRRAGNTIYF
TGTGCCAGCAGCTTCTACGACAGGAGGGCTGGAAACACCATATATTTT
>many|TRBV27|TRBJ2-5|TRBD2
CASSLNGLAITQETQYF
TGTGCCAGCAGCTTAAACGGACTAGCGATCACCCAAGAGACCCAGTACTTC
>few|TRBV25-1|TRBJ2-6|.
CASTRGGPSSGANVLTF
TGTGCCAGCACCCGTGGCGGACCCAGCTCTGGGGCCAACGTCCTGACTTTC
>many|TRBV12-3/TRBV12-4|TRBJ2-1|.
CASSLDRALSYNEQFF
TGTGCCAGCAGTTTAGATAGGGCCCTCTCCTACAATGAGCAGTTCTTC
>many|TRBV11-2|TRBJ2-3|TRBD1
CASSLAGQDTQYF
TGTGCCAGCAGCTTAGCGGGACAGGATACGCAGTATTTT
>many|TRBV10-3|TRBJ1-5|.
CAISEMSRVSSNQPQHF
TGTGCCATCAGTGAGATGTCTAGGGTTAGCAGCAATCAGCCCCAGCATTTT
>few|TRBV15|TRBJ2-2|.
CATSRDPVELFF
TGTGCCACCAGCAGGGACCCCGTTGAGCTGTTTTTT
>many|TRBV4-3|TRBJ2-1|.
CASSQDRIAVHDEQFF
TGCGCCAGCAGCCAAGATAGGATAGCTGTTCACGATGAGCAGTTCTTC
>few|TRBV7-6|TRBJ2-6|.
CASSLIGTSSSGANVLTF
TGTGCCAGCAGCTTGATCGGGACATCGAGCTCTGGGGCCAACGTCCTGACTTTC
>many|TRBV7-2|TRBJ2-3|.
CASSPYTISDTQYF
TGTGCCAGCAGCCCCTACACTATCTCCGATACGCAGTATTTT
>many|TRBV7-9|TRBJ1-1|.
CASSAGVGTEAFF
TGTGCCAGCAGTGCAGGGGTAGGGACTGAAGCTTTCTTT
>many|TRBV29-1|TRBJ1-5|.
CSVAGGGNQPQHF
TGCAGCGTTGCGGGGGGCGGCAATCAGCCCCAGCATTTT
>.|TRBV19|TRBJ2-3|TRBD2
CASSQLAGGLTDTQYF
TGTGCCAGTAGTCAACTAGCGGGAGGGCTAACAGATACGCAGTATTTT
>.|TRBV11-1|TRBJ2-3|TRBD2
CASSLVGFRDYDTDTQYF
TGTGCCAGCAGCTTAGTAGGGTTTCGGGACTACGACACAGATACGCAGTATTTT
>.|TRBV20-1|TRBJ2-1|.
CSAQPAERGEQFF
TGCAGTGCTCAACCAGCGGAGCGAGGGGAGCAGTTCTTC
>few|TRBV29-1|TRBJ2-3|TRBD2
CSVGAGGPFIDTQYF
TGCAGCGTTGGAGCGGGAGGGCCATTCATAGATACGCAGTATTTT
>many|TRBV4-1|TRBJ2-5|TRBD2
CASSLGFLAGVEETQYF
TGCGCCAGCAGCCTTGGTTTCCTCGCGGGAGTGGAGGAGACCCAGTACTTC
>few|TRBV7-2|TRBJ2-7|.
CASSLVFGKSSYEQYF
TGTGCCAGCAGCTTAGTGTTTGGGAAAAGCTCCTACGAGCAGTACTTC
>few|TRBV10-3|TRBJ2-7|.
CAISEFRDQTYEQYF
TGTGCCATCAGTGAGTTCCGGGACCAGACCTACGAGCAGTACTTC
>few|TRBV24-1|TRBJ2-1|.
CATSEDRQRQFF
TGTGCCACCAGTGAGGACAGACAGAGGCAGTTCTTC
>many|TRBV5-4|TRBJ2-3|.
CASTRTKSDTQYF
TGTGCCAGCACCCGGACCAAATCAGATACGCAGTATTTT
>many|TRBV10-3|TRBJ2-1|.
CAISLGGVYNEQFF
TGTGCCATCTCTTTGGGCGGGGTGTACAATGAGCAGTTCTTC
>few|TRBV6-5|TRBJ2-1|.
CASSYNQGHYNEQFF
TGTGCCAGCAGTTACAATCAGGGCCACTACAATGAGCAGTTCTTC
>.|TRBV20-1|TRBJ2-1|TRBD1
CSAYRTGPRGNEQFF
TGCAGTGCTTACAGGACAGGCCCTCGAGGCAATGAGCAGTTCTTC
>many|TRBV20-1|TRBJ1-2|.
CSGTETNYGYTF
TGCAGTGGGACGGAGACTAACTATGGCTACACCTTC
>.|TRBV4-3|TRBJ2-3|TRBD2
CASSLQEGGLDTQYF
TGCGCCAGCAGTCTACAAGAGGGAGGGTTAGATACGCAGTATTTT
>few|TRBV20-1|TRBJ2-5|TRBD2
CSAGRRRGGTKVQETQYF
TGCAGTGCGGGTCGTCGCCGAGGTGGGACTAAAGTCCAAGAGACCCAGTACTTC
>few|TRBV7-9|TRBJ2-2|TRBD1
CASSLRWDRETGELFF
TGTGCCAGCAGCCTACGATGGGACAGGGAGACCGGGGAGCTGTTTTTT
>many|TRBV10-3|TRBJ1-3|.
CAISEPGGNTIYF
TGTGCCATCAGTGAGCCAGGAGGAAACACCATATATTTT
>many|TRBV10-3|TRBJ2-3|TRBD2
CAISERRETDTQYF
TGTGCCATCAGTGAGAGGCGGGAGACAGATACGCAGTATTTT
>many|TRBV20-1|TRBJ2-1|.
CSARDPPLYNEQFF
TGCAGTGCTAGAGACCCCCCACTGTACAATGAGCAGTTCTTC
>few|TRBV5-1|TRBJ2-6|.
CASSLRGQPSGANVLTF
TGCGCCAGCAGCTTACGCGGACAGCCCTCTGGGGCCAACGTCCTGACTTTC
>few|TRBV6-1|TRBJ2-4|.
CASSEQKNIQYF
TGTGCCAGCAGTGAACAGAAAAACATTCAGTACTTC
>many|TRBV10-3|TRBJ2-2|TRBD2
CATNGLAGVPTGELFF
TGTGCCACAAACGGACTAGCGGGAGTCCCTACCGGGGAGCTGTTTTTT
>.|TRBV20-1|TRBJ2-5|TRBD2
CSAKASGSDFETQYF
TGCAGTGCTAAGGCTAGCGGGAGTGATTTTGAGACCCAGTACTTC
>.|TRBV6-2/TRBV6-3|TRBJ2-5|.
CASSFQREDQETQYF
TGTGCCAGCAGTTTCCAGAGGGAGGACCAAGAGACCCAGTACTTC